Following are 9 T cell receptor beta chains from one sample sequenced in a study of cytomegalovirus exposure and HLA in healthy donors. Profiled with immunoSEQ multiplex PCR; TCRdb holds only in-frame clones, not every one. The sample lists hundreds of thousands of clones; 70% to 90% were seen once. The material sequenced was PBMCs. The origin of the receptors is a woman aged 18-30 years in good health and CMV-seronegative.

The V gene is TRBV7-9, the J gene TRBJ2-3, with 8 bases identical to TRBD2. This CDR3 is built from 15 residues. CDR1 is SEHNR, CDR2 FQNEAQ, per germline (reference sequence). V shed 5 bases, J shed 3 bases, and the junction held 7 bases outside the gene matches. CDR3: CASSASGGGTDTQYF. The CDR3 nucleotides are TGTGCCAGCAGCGCAAGCGGGGGCGGGACAGATACGCAGTATTTT.

J is TRBJ1-3 and V is TRBV2; the D gene is possibly TRBD1 (6 bases). This CDR3 region has 15 residues. Germline CDR1 and CDR2: SNHLY and FYNNEI. V was trimmed by 6 bases and J by 2 bases, leaving 14 bases between them. CDR3 sequence (DNA): TGTGCCAGCAGATTAACAGGGATCCCTGGAAACACCATATATTTT. This gives the protein CASRLTGIPGNTIYF.

V usage is TRBV6-1 and J usage is TRBJ1-5; no clear D gene. CDR1 is MNHNS, CDR2 SASEGT, per germline. The CDR3 covers 13 residues. V lost 5 bases to trimming and J lost 2 bases, with 7 bases between them. The CDR3 here is CASSLRGNQPQHF. In DNA form, the CDR3 reads TGTGCCAGCAGTCTGCGGGGCAATCAGCCCCAGCATTTT.

In this sample, this clone turned up once. V and J are TRBV21-1 and TRBJ2-1; TRBD2, the table's D call, lacks a check against the DNA. TRBV21-1 represents a pseudogene. CDR3 length: 15 residues. The CDR3, as DNA: TGTGCCAGCAGCGCGTCGGGGATCGACTACAATGAGCAGTTCTTC. Its translation is CASSASGIDYNEQFF.

The chain is built from TRBV9 and TRBJ2-7; TRBD1 matches 8 bases. V lost 2 bases and J lost 4; bases outside the gene matches: 11. CDR3 length equals 16 residues. Germline CDR1 is SGDLS and CDR2 is YYNGEE. CDR3 sequence reads: CASSVSLAGGTYEQYF. In nucleotides, the CDR3 is TGTGCCAGCAGCGTGAGCCTCGCAGGGGGCACTTACGAGCAGTACTTC.

V gene TRBV28 combines with J gene TRBJ2-7; 7 bases agree with TRBD2. CDR1 and CDR2 from the germline V gene are MDHEN and SYDVKM. With 1 base clipped from V and 4 bases from J, the junction kept 10 bases outside the gene matches. CDR3 length: 16 amino acids. CDR3 amino acids: CASSLYGASGKYEQYF. The CDR3, as DNA: TGTGCCAGCAGTTTATATGGGGCTAGCGGAAAATACGAGCAGTACTTC.

This rearrangement joins TRBV5-1 to TRBJ2-2; 7 bases agree with TRBD2. The V gene end was trimmed by 2 bases and the J gene end by 6 bases; junction bases not matched to a gene: 4. The germline gives CDR1 SGHRS, CDR2 YFSETQ. This CDR3 contains 14 residues. This CDR3 is CASSLETSAGELFF. CDR3 sequence (DNA): TGCGCCAGCAGCTTAGAAACTAGCGCCGGGGAGCTGTTTTTT.

The count of this clone is one. V is TRBV27 and J is TRBJ1-2; D is unresolved. V was clipped by 4 bases and J by 0 bases, with 6 bases between them. The germline V gene encodes CDR1 MNHEY and CDR2 SMNVEV (reference sequence). The CDR3 has 13 amino acids. CDR3 in amino acids: CASSYRTNYGYTF. Here the CDR3 DNA reads TGTGCCAGCAGTTACAGAACTAACTATGGCTACACCTTC.

This clone came up once. The chain links TRBV29-1 to TRBJ1-1; 9 bases map to TRBD1. The V gene end was trimmed by 5 bases and the J gene end by 1 base; junction bases not matched to a gene: 8. Germline V gene lookup returns CDR1 SQVTM and CDR2 ANQGSEA. The CDR3 totals 15 residues. In DNA form, the CDR3 reads TGCAGCGTTAAAACAGGGGGCGCCGGGAACACTGAAGCTTTCTTT. Translating gives CSVKTGGAGNTEAFF.